The 17 T cell receptor beta chains below were found in one sample sequenced in a study of cytomegalovirus exposure and HLA in healthy donors. Data came from immunoSEQ multiplex PCR; TCRdb stores just in-frame clones and leaves some out. Of about 180,000 clones in the sample, 80% to 90% were seen once. Sequencing was performed on PBMCs. The source is a woman under 40 in good health and CMV-seronegative.

The V gene is TRBV27, the J gene TRBJ1-4; 9 bases align to TRBD1. The germline V gene has CDR1 MNHEY and CDR2 SMNVEV (reference sequence). The J segment lost 10 bases and the V segment lost 5 bases, leaving 8 bases of the junction unmatched. The CDR3 sequence is 14 residues long. Written as DNA, the CDR3 is TGTGCCAGCAGTGGACAGGGGATGGGGGGAAAACTGTTTTTT. It specifies CASSGQGMGGKLFF.

V usage is TRBV5-8 and J usage is TRBJ1-6; 8 bases map to TRBD1. Trimming took 1 base from V and 0 from J; bases not matched to a gene: 9. Germline CDR1 and CDR2: SGHTS and YDEGEE. The CDR3 has 19 residues. The CDR3 nucleotides are TGTGCCAGCAGCTTGCCGACAGGGGCCATTAGCTCCTATAATTCACCCCTCCACTTT. Translated: CASSLPTGAISSYNSPLHF.

The rearrangement uses TRBV6-1 and TRBJ2-4; D is ambiguous. This CDR3 contains 11 residues. CDR1 MNHNS and CDR2 SASEGT come from the germline V gene. The V gene lost 6 bases and the J gene lost 11 bases, with 11 bases spanning the gap. The CDR3, as DNA: TGTGCCAGCAGCCCCCTAGAGGTTCAGTACTTC. Residues: CASSPLEVQYF.

This clone appeared a single time. CDR3 sequence reads: CASRARQPQETQYF. For the CDR3, the DNA is TGTGCCAGCAGGGCTCGACAGCCCCAAGAGACCCAGTACTTC. The chain joins TRBV6-1 to TRBJ2-5, with D possibly TRBD1 on 5 matching bases. CDR3 length: 14 residues. Germline V lookup: CDR1 MNHNS, CDR2 SASEGT. V lost 6 bases, J lost 1 base, and 12 bases lay in between.

This chain joins TRBV5-1 and TRBJ1-1, with a tentative D call TRBD1 (6 bases). This CDR3 has 14 amino acids. The germline gives CDR1 SGHRS, CDR2 YFSETQ. Deletions cut 3 bases from V and 4 bases from J, with 13 bases between. The CDR3 region is CASSSSGVSTEAFF. CDR3 DNA sequence: TGCGCCAGCAGCTCCTCAGGGGTATCCACTGAAGCTTTCTTT.

Here the CDR3 reads CASSLGTGAEAFF. Here the CDR3 DNA reads TGTGCCAGCAGTTTAGGGACAGGGGCTGAAGCTTTCTTT. The chain recombines TRBV27 with TRBJ1-1; 10 bases are shared with TRBD1. This CDR3 is 13 amino acids long. The V and J ends lost 2 bases and 6 bases, in that order; junction bases with no gene match: 0. CDR1 is MNHEY, CDR2 SMNVEV, per germline (reference sequence).

This chain connects TRBV7-9 to TRBJ1-2; D might be TRBD1 (6 bases). Trimming removed 4 bases from V and 6 bases from J, with 27 bases in between. This CDR3 is 18 amino acids long. Germline V gene sequence: CDR1 SEHNR, CDR2 FQNEAQ (reference sequence). The CDR3 DNA follows: TGTGCCAGCAGCTCGTCGAGGGGGGGACTGAAACTGGGTCATGGCTACACCTTC. Translating it yields CASSSSRGGLKLGHGYTF.

The V gene is TRBV30, the J gene TRBJ1-4, with D perhaps TRBD1 (5 bases). Trimming pared 1 base from V and 0 bases from J, leaving 9 bases between. The germline CDR1 and CDR2 sequences are GTSNPN and SVGIG (reference sequence). There are 15 residues in the CDR3. The CDR3 coding sequence is TGTGCCTGGAGTGCTTGGGGGGCAACTAATGAAAAACTGTTTTTT. Amino acids: CAWSAWGATNEKLFF.

This sequence joins TRBV6-1 and TRBJ1-4; D is possibly TRBD1 (5 bases). Germline CDR1 is MNHNS and CDR2 is SASEGT. The CDR3 length is 14 residues. V lost 2 bases, J lost 8 bases, and 12 bases lay in between. This CDR3 is CASSESGIGEKLFF. CDR3 coding DNA: TGTGCCAGCAGTGAATCAGGGATCGGCGAAAAACTGTTTTTT.

The V gene is TRBV25-1, the J gene TRBJ2-1, with 11 bases matching TRBD2. Germline V gene sequence: CDR1 MGHDK, CDR2 SYGVNS. The junction had 5 bases not matched to a gene; V was cut back by 3 bases and J by 1 base. This CDR3 is built from 17 residues. DNA of the CDR3: TGTGCCAGCAGTGAGGATAGACTAGCGGGGTCCTACAATGAGCAGTTCTTC. The encoded protein is CASSEDRLAGSYNEQFF. The full variable domain, completed using reference TRBV25-1 and TRBJ2-1, is EADIYQTPRYLVIGTGKKITLECSQTMGHDKMYWYQQDPGMELHLIHYSYGVNSTEKGDLSSESTVSRIRTEHFPLTLESARPSHTSQYLCASSEDRLAGSYNEQFFGPGTRLTVL.

V is TRBV11-2 and J is TRBJ2-2, with D perhaps matching TRBD2 (6 bases). The CDR3 loop spans 18 amino acids. V was clipped by 2 bases and J by 3 bases, with 19 bases between them. Germline loops: CDR1 SGHAT, CDR2 FQNNGV. The chain's CDR3 is CASSLSRGFRMDTGELFF. The CDR3 bases are TGTGCCAGCAGCTTAAGTCGGGGGTTCCGAATGGACACCGGGGAGCTGTTTTTT.

This chain uses TRBV27 with TRBJ1-1; D is possibly TRBD1 (6 bases). CDR1 is MNHEY, CDR2 SMNVEV, per germline (reference sequence). Trimming removed 3 bases from V and 2 bases from J, with 10 bases in between. The CDR3 has 14 amino acids. The CDR3 is CASSFQGKNTEAFF. DNA for the CDR3: TGTGCCAGCAGTTTTCAGGGGAAAAACACTGAAGCTTTCTTT.

CDR3 coding DNA: TGTGCCAGCAGTCATACTAGCGGGGGATCCTACGAGCAGTACTTC. Translating it yields CASSHTSGGSYEQYF. The rearrangement uses TRBV2 and TRBJ2-7, with 11 bases that match TRBD2. This CDR3 spans 15 amino acids. Germline trimming cut 5 bases from V and 1 base from J; bases unmatched to any gene: 4. Germline CDR1 is SNHLY and CDR2 is FYNNEI.

This clone has just a few counts. The chain combines TRBV30 with TRBJ2-1, with TRBD2 identical over 7 bases. The CDR3 consists of 15 residues. V gave up 2 bases and J gave up 3 bases; unmatched junction bases: 7. Germline V lookup: CDR1 GTSNPN, CDR2 SVGIG (reference sequence). The CDR3 is CAWSWASGLYNEQFF. The CDR3 DNA reads TGTGCCTGGAGTTGGGCTAGCGGTCTCTACAATGAGCAGTTCTTC.

The V and J genes are TRBV5-1 and TRBJ1-4; 8 bases align to TRBD1. The trim removed 4 bases at V and 6 bases at J, leaving 8 bases unmatched. Germline-derived CDR1 and CDR2 are SGHRS and YFSETQ. The CDR3 length is 15 residues. Here the CDR3 DNA reads TGCGCCAGCAGCGGACAGGGCTTTGAAGATGAAAAACTGTTTTTT. It codes for CASSGQGFEDEKLFF.

The rearrangement links TRBV30 to TRBJ2-3; TRBD1 agrees at 11 bases. The CDR3 extends over 17 amino acids. V lost 4 bases, J lost 4 bases, and 13 bases stayed unmatched. Germline assignment: CDR1 GTSNPN and CDR2 SVGIG (reference sequence). CDR3: CAWTHRPGQGGPDTQYF. The CDR3, as DNA: TGTGCCTGGACTCACCGACCGGGACAGGGGGGACCAGATACGCAGTATTTT.

This sequence joins TRBV4-1 and TRBJ2-7; tentative D call: TRBD2 (6 bases). CDR3 length: 12 amino acids. From germline, CDR1 is MGHRA and CDR2 YSYEKL. Trimming took off 6 bases at V and 12 bases at J, with 18 bases between the two ends. CDR3 in amino acids: CASRGGTPQLYF. CDR3 coding DNA: TGCGCCAGCAGGGGCGGGACTCCTCAACTGTACTTC.